Below are 23 T cell receptor beta chains sequenced from a single sample in a study of T-cell memory formation after mild COVID-19. TCRdb itself ran the 5' RACE reads through MiXCR, one entry per CDR3 protein. Of roughly 260,000 distinct CDR3 sequences in the sample, approximately 16% were seen once. Sequencing was performed on PBMCs or a T cell subset sorted from them (not recorded which). These receptors all stem from a man aged 18 to 30 who had mild COVID-19 (a few samples of this study predate the infection). Cell type and time point are not known.

The V call is TRBV14, the J call TRBJ1-1; 7 nucleotides match TRBD1. V was clipped by 4 bases and J by 4 bases; unmatched bases: 3. There are 13 residues in the CDR3. Germline assignment: CDR1 SGHDN and CDR2 FVKESK. This chain's CDR3 is CASSRNRGTEAFF. As DNA, the CDR3 is TGTGCCAGCAGCCGGAACAGGGGCACTGAAGCTTTCTTT. The full variable domain, in which reference TRBV14 and TRBJ1-1 provide the parts outside the CDR3, is EAGVTQFPSHSVIEKGQTVTLRCDPISGHDNLYWYRRVMGKEIKFLLHFVKESKQDESGMPNNRFLAERTGGTYSTLKVQPAELEDSGVYFCASSRNRGTEAFFGQGTRLTVV.

V usage is TRBV6-5 and J usage is TRBJ1-2; no clear D gene. V dropped 0 bases and J dropped 3 bases, with 11 bases sitting between them. CDR3 length: 15 amino acids. CDR1 is MNHEY and CDR2 is SVGAGI in the germline V gene. CDR3 loop: CASSYSGRSDYGYTF. As DNA, the CDR3 is TGTGCCAGCAGTTACTCCGGCCGCAGCGACTATGGCTACACCTTC.

V usage is TRBV7-3 and J usage is TRBJ1-5, with D perhaps TRBD1 (5 bases). Germline-derived CDR1 and CDR2 are SGHTA and FQGTGA. V was clipped by 2 bases and J by 4 bases, with 6 bases between them. The CDR3 extends over 13 amino acids. The DNA of the CDR3 is TGTGCCAGCAGCTTAGGGGCAAATCAGCCCCAGCATTTT. It yields the protein CASSLGANQPQHF.

This clonotype was seen a handful of times. The genes are TRBV19 and TRBJ2-3; TRBD2 is a possible D gene (5 bases). Germline V gives CDR1 LNHDA, CDR2 SQIVND (reference sequence). Deletions cut 3 bases from V and 0 bases from J, with 10 bases between. The length of the CDR3 is 15 residues. The CDR3 region is CASSIMGGSTDTQYF. As DNA, the CDR3 is TGTGCCAGTAGTATTATGGGCGGGAGCACAGATACGCAGTATTTT.

The gene calls are TRBV20-1 and TRBJ2-3; D possibly corresponds to TRBD1 (5 bases). The ends were cut back, 2 bases at V and 0 bases at J, with 9 bases in the middle. This CDR3 is built from 14 residues. CDR1 and CDR2 from the germline V gene are DFQATT and SNEGSKA (reference sequence). CDR3 DNA: TGCAGTGCTAGAAGGGGCATTAGCACAGATACGCAGTATTTT. Amino acids: CSARRGISTDTQYF.

The chain carries TRBV5-1 and TRBJ2-3; D unclear. The CDR3 extends over 16 amino acids. The V end lost 1 base, the J end lost 0 bases, and 12 bases lay between the germline ends. The germline gives CDR1 SGHRS, CDR2 YFSETQ. CDR3 DNA sequence: TGCGCCAGCAGCTTGTTATATGGCTGGAGCACAGATACGCAGTATTTT. Its translation is CASSLLYGWSTDTQYF.

Only a few counts were recorded for this clonotype. V gene TRBV20-1 combines with J gene TRBJ1-1; TRBD1 might be the D (6 bases). The germline V and J ends were trimmed by 3 bases and 8 bases, with 10 bases remaining between them. Germline V CDR1 and CDR2: DFQATT, SNEGSKA (reference sequence). The CDR3 has 11 amino acids. CDR3 amino acids: CSARPGTEAFF. In nucleotides, the CDR3 is TGCAGTGCTAGGCCCGGGACAGAAGCTTTCTTT.

As DNA, the CDR3 is TGTGCCACCAGTGATAGGCCGAACACCGGGGAGCTGTTTTTT. Protein product: CATSDRPNTGELFF. The rearrangement uses TRBV24-1 and TRBJ2-2; D gene unclear. Germline V gives CDR1 KGHDR, CDR2 SFDVKD. V gave up 3 bases and J gave up 0 bases, with 4 bases separating them. CDR3 length equals 14 residues.

There are a few counts of this clonotype. The chain carries TRBV3-1 and TRBJ2-3; D tentatively reads TRBD1 or TRBD2 (5 bases each). Germline V gene lookup returns CDR1 LGHDT and CDR2 YNNKEL (reference sequence). Trimming removed 0 bases from V and 1 base from J, with 5 bases in between. The CDR3 is 14 amino acids. Here the CDR3 reads CASSQEGGTDTQYF. The CDR3 region has the DNA TGTGCCAGCAGCCAAGAGGGGGGCACAGATACGCAGTATTTT.

This clonotype was seen a handful of times. The chain combines TRBV7-9 with TRBJ1-1, with a possible D match to TRBD1 (6 bases). The CDR3 loop spans 16 amino acids. Germline V lookup: CDR1 SEHNR, CDR2 FQNEAQ (reference sequence). Trimming removed 5 bases at V and 0 bases at J, with 16 bases between. The CDR3: CASSPAGQLLNTEAFF. The CDR3 coding sequence is TGTGCCAGCAGCCCAGCCGGACAGCTACTGAACACTGAAGCTTTCTTT.

The V gene is TRBV18, the J gene TRBJ1-2; 9 positions agree with TRBD1. The germline V gene encodes CDR1 KGHSH and CDR2 LQKENI. The V and J ends lost 2 bases and 8 bases, in that order; junction bases with no gene match: 12. The CDR3 loop spans 16 amino acids. CDR3 sequence (DNA): TGTGCCAGCTCACCAGTGGGACAGGGTTCGAGTCTCGGCTACACCTTC. Translating gives CASSPVGQGSSLGYTF.

The J gene is TRBJ1-1, the V gene TRBV6-5, with no clear D. Germline V CDR1 and CDR2: MNHEY, SVGAGI. The CDR3 covers 13 residues. V lost 8 bases and J lost 11, with 21 bases in between. The DNA of the CDR3 is TGTGCCAGCGGAGACTTTAACGGACTCGCGGCTTTCTTT. As protein: CASGDFNGLAAFF.

This clonotype was detected only a few times. The chain couples TRBV12-3 or TRBV12-4 to TRBJ1-5; the D is unclear. Deletions cut 2 bases from V and 4 bases from J, with 12 bases between. This CDR3 has 15 residues. The CDR3 DNA is TGTGCCAGCAGTTTACAGAGTATGCCTAATCAGCCCCAGCATTTT. Protein product: CASSLQSMPNQPQHF.

The chain combines TRBV6-2 or TRBV6-3 with TRBJ2-1; D perhaps matches TRBD2 (6 bases). Germline lookup yields CDR1 MNHEY and CDR2 SVGEGT. Trimming pared 0 bases from V and 3 bases from J, leaving 9 bases between. The CDR3 is 15 amino acids. The CDR3 loop reads CASSYSGTFYNEQFF. The CDR3 DNA is TGTGCCAGCAGTTACTCGGGGACTTTCTACAATGAGCAGTTCTTC.

This chain uses TRBV20-1 with TRBJ2-7; D assignment may be TRBD1 or TRBD2 (5 bases each). V lost 7 bases to trimming and J lost 4 bases, with 11 bases between them. The CDR3 is 11 residues long. The germline V gene encodes CDR1 DFQATT and CDR2 SNEGSKA (reference sequence). CDR3 residues: CSGRGEYEQYF. The CDR3, as DNA: TGCAGTGGGAGAGGGGAGTACGAGCAGTACTTC.

This clonotype was seen more than once but under ten times. The chain employs TRBV5-1 and TRBJ2-3; 8 nucleotides agree with TRBD2. CDR1 SGHRS and CDR2 YFSETQ come from the germline V gene. The CDR3 runs to 15 residues. The V segment lost 3 bases and the J segment 4 bases; nucleotides outside the gene matches: 7. The CDR3 DNA reads TGCGCCAGCAGCTCCGGGACTAGAGGTGCAGATACGCAGTATTTT. The encoded protein is CASSSGTRGADTQYF.

This rearrangement joins TRBV4-3 to TRBJ1-5; D is unclear. V was cut by 1 base and J by 8 bases, with 9 bases left in between. Germline V gives CDR1 LGHNA, CDR2 YSLEER. This CDR3 contains 13 residues. CDR3 DNA: TGCGCCAGCAGCCAAGGTCCCGCGGAGCCCCAGCATTTT. Translation: CASSQGPAEPQHF.

This clonotype appeared a few times. The genes are TRBV4-2 and TRBJ1-2; D unresolved. Germline CDR1 reads LGHNA; CDR2 reads YNFKEQ. Trimming stripped 2 bases from V and 8 bases from J, with 9 bases between. The CDR3 runs to 12 residues. CDR3 nucleotides: TGTGCCAGCAGCCAAATGGATTCCGGCTACACCTTC. As protein: CASSQMDSGYTF.

This chain uses TRBV7-2 with TRBJ1-4; D remains ambiguous. The germline V and J ends were trimmed by 4 bases and 5 bases, with 8 bases remaining between them. Germline V gene lookup returns CDR1 SGHTA and CDR2 FQGNSA. The CDR3 runs to 13 residues. CDR3 DNA sequence: TGTGCCAGCAGCTACAGAGAGAATGAAAAACTGTTTTTT. This translates into CASSYRENEKLFF.

This clonotype was found a few times. This sequence joins TRBV5-1 and TRBJ2-7; D is uncertain. The CDR3 totals 12 residues. Germline CDR1 reads SGHRS; CDR2 reads YFSETQ. V was trimmed by 4 bases and J by 3 bases, leaving 8 bases between them. The chain's CDR3 is CASSPRRYEQYF. CDR3 nucleotides: TGCGCCAGCAGCCCAAGGCGCTACGAGCAGTACTTC.

The chain recombines TRBV7-3 with TRBJ2-4, with a possible D match to TRBD2 (5 bases). Germline assignment: CDR1 SGHTA and CDR2 FQGTGA. This CDR3 is 14 amino acids long. Trimming removed 6 bases at V and 2 bases at J, with 11 bases between. In DNA form, the CDR3 reads TGTGCCAGCAGTGAGGGAGTGTCCAAAAACATTCAGTACTTC. Translation: CASSEGVSKNIQYF.

This clonotype was detected many times. This rearrangement joins TRBV5-1 to TRBJ2-6; no clear D gene. The CDR3 has 14 residues. In germline, CDR1 is SGHRS, CDR2 YFSETQ. V lost 7 bases to trimming and J lost 2 bases, with 10 bases between them. The CDR3 DNA is TGCGCCAGCGTTGAGATAACTGGGGCCAACGTCCTGACTTTC. This encodes CASVEITGANVLTF.

This chain links TRBV6-5 with TRBJ1-2; weak D call: TRBD1 (5 bases). Trimming shortened V by 8 bases and J by 8 bases, and 18 bases separated the two germline ends. This CDR3 has 13 amino acids. Germline V gives CDR1 MNHEY, CDR2 SVGAGI. This CDR3 reads CASRDGGALGYTF. Here the CDR3 DNA reads TGTGCCAGCCGGGACGGCGGTGCTCTAGGCTACACCTTC.